What follows are 30 T cell receptor beta chains derived from one specimen sequenced in a study of cytomegalovirus exposure and HLA in healthy donors. PCR involved 60 Vbeta and 13 Jbeta primers. The data were produced by immunoSEQ multiplex PCR, yet TCRdb's version contains in-frame clones alone and is incomplete. The data show 150,000 to 200,000 clones, approximately 71% seen once. Sample: PBMCs. Receptor source: a man aged 45-60 years in good health and CMV-seronegative.

The chain recombines TRBV7-7 with TRBJ2-2; 8 bases match TRBD2. Germline CDR1 reads SSHAT; CDR2 reads FNYEAQ (reference sequence). V was pared by 6 bases and J by 3 bases, with 6 bases of the junction left unmatched. The CDR3 runs 15 residues. This chain's CDR3 is CASSPGRGDTGELFF. DNA of the CDR3: TGTGCCAGCAGTCCCGGGAGGGGTGACACCGGGGAGCTGTTTTTT.

CDR3 nucleotides: TGTGCCAGCAGTGGGGGGCAGGGGGTGGTTTCACCCCTCCACTTT. This codes for CASSGGQGVVSPLHF. V gene TRBV28 combines with J gene TRBJ1-6, with 7 bases fitting TRBD1. Germline CDR1 and CDR2: MDHEN and SYDVKM. There are 15 residues in the CDR3. V was clipped by 5 bases and J by 9 bases; unmatched bases: 10.

This rearrangement joins TRBV27 to TRBJ1-1; TRBD1 agrees at 9 bases. The length of the CDR3 is 16 residues. Germline-derived CDR1 and CDR2 are MNHEY and SMNVEV (reference sequence). V shed 8 bases and J 9 bases; nucleotides not matched to a gene: 19. Here the CDR3 DNA reads TGTGCCAGCTATCGACAGGGGGAAGAAACAAATCCACAAGCTTTCTTT. Translating gives CASYRQGEETNPQAFF.

This chain uses TRBV10-3 with TRBJ2-3, with 8 nucleotides matching TRBD2. This CDR3 is built from 14 residues. From germline, CDR1 is ENHRY and CDR2 SYGVKD. With 5 bases clipped from V and 1 base from J, the junction kept 2 bases outside the gene matches. The CDR3 loop reads CAISSTSGTDTQYF. In nucleotides, the CDR3 is TGTGCCATCAGTTCGACTAGCGGCACAGATACGCAGTATTTT.

The chain is built from TRBV5-6 and TRBJ1-2, with D perhaps matching TRBD1 (5 bases). The CDR3 length is 15 residues. The V and J ends lost 6 bases and 4 bases respectively, with 19 bases between them. Germline V gene sequence: CDR1 SGHDT, CDR2 YYEEEE. As DNA, the CDR3 is TGTGCCAGCACCCTGAGCGGGGGTATGGTCTATGGCTACACCTTC. This translates into CASTLSGGMVYGYTF.

In regard to this clone: This sample also contains other DNA sequences that code for the same CDR3. The rearrangement joins TRBV5-1 to TRBJ2-7; D may be TRBD1 (5 bases). V was cut by 3 bases and J by 2 bases, with 21 bases left in between. The V gene's germline CDR1 is SGHRS and CDR2 YFSETQ. This CDR3 region has 17 residues. The CDR3 coding sequence is TGCGCCAGCAGCTCCCGACAGCGACGAAAACCAACCTACGAGCAGTACTTC. Protein product: CASSSRQRRKPTYEQYF.

This chain joins TRBV5-1 and TRBJ2-7; a possible D gene is TRBD1 (6 bases). Germline V gene sequence: CDR1 SGHRS, CDR2 YFSETQ. V lost 4 bases to trimming and J lost 2 bases, with 16 bases between them. CDR3 size: 15 residues. CDR3 sequence reads: CASSPPGTRTYEQYF. In DNA, the CDR3 is TGCGCCAGCAGCCCCCCCGGGACACGAACCTACGAGCAGTACTTC.

Note on this clone: One end of the junction varies from germline; a read error may be responsible. This chain links TRBV7-7 with TRBJ1-1; D is ambiguous. Germline-derived CDR1 and CDR2 are SSHAT and FNYEAQ (reference sequence). The CDR3 covers 13 residues. The CDR3 reads CASSITENTEAFF. The CDR3 region has the DNA TGTGCTAGCAGCATTACAGAGAACACTGAAGCTTTCTTT.

The CDR3 spells CASSYQGSYEQYF. CDR3 nucleotides: TGTGCCAGCAGTTACCAGGGATCCTACGAGCAGTACTTC. This chain links TRBV6-5 with TRBJ2-7; perhaps TRBD1 as D (5 bases). The CDR3 is 13 amino acids. Germline CDR1 is MNHEY and CDR2 is SVGAGI. V gave up 2 bases and J gave up 1 base, with 6 bases separating them.

The table lists this clone with a count of one. The J gene is TRBJ2-7, the V gene TRBV4-1, with 9 bases fitting TRBD1. The ends lost 4 bases at V and 1 base at J; junction bases unmatched: 8. The CDR3 sequence is 16 residues long. The V gene's germline CDR1 is MGHRA and CDR2 YSYEKL. The CDR3 loop reads CASSLGQGPLSYEQYF. The CDR3, as DNA: TGCGCCAGCAGCCTAGGACAGGGGCCCTTATCCTACGAGCAGTACTTC.

This clone was seen a handful of times. This rearrangement joins TRBV6-5 to TRBJ1-2, with D possibly TRBD1 on 6 matching bases. V shed 2 bases and J shed 8 bases, with 12 bases lying between them. From germline, CDR1 is MNHEY and CDR2 SVGAGI. This CDR3 has 13 amino acids. The CDR3 reads CASSYSNRGGYTF. The CDR3 nucleotides read TGTGCCAGCAGTTACAGCAATAGGGGGGGCTACACCTTC.

This clone appeared a few times. The rearrangement joins TRBV5-1 to TRBJ2-3; D possibly corresponds to TRBD1 (6 bases). The germline V gene has CDR1 SGHRS and CDR2 YFSETQ. Deletions cut 6 bases from V and 2 bases from J, with 19 bases between. The CDR3 contains 16 residues. CDR3 in amino acids: CASTFLVGANTDTQYF. The CDR3 region has the DNA TGCGCCAGCACTTTTCTGGTGGGGGCGAACACAGATACGCAGTATTTT.

The chain uses TRBV7-9 and TRBJ2-7, with D perhaps TRBD1 (6 bases). Germline assignment: CDR1 SEHNR and CDR2 FQNEAQ (reference sequence). V was pared by 4 bases and J by 3 bases, with 10 bases between. The CDR3 sequence is 13 residues long. CDR3 in amino acids: CASSSARGYEQYF. The CDR3 coding sequence is TGTGCCAGCAGCTCCGCCAGGGGCTACGAGCAGTACTTC.

The chain has TRBV6-5 and TRBJ2-7; 8 nucleotides agree with TRBD1. Per the germline V gene, CDR1 is MNHEY and CDR2 is SVGAGI. The V gene end was trimmed by 7 bases and the J gene end by 4 bases; junction bases not matched to a gene: 9. This CDR3 is 14 amino acids long. DNA for the CDR3: TGTGCCAGCAAAACCGCAGGGGGCGCATACGAGCAGTACTTC. It specifies CASKTAGGAYEQYF.

This chain connects TRBV19 to TRBJ2-5; possible D gene TRBD1, 5 bases. The CDR3 has 16 residues. The V end lost 4 bases, the J end lost 5 bases, and 20 bases lay between the germline ends. CDR1 and CDR2 from the germline V gene are LNHDA and SQIVND (reference sequence). This chain's CDR3 is CASSTFPRAPLETQYF. CDR3 in DNA: TGTGCCAGTAGTACCTTCCCCAGGGCCCCCCTGGAGACCCAGTACTTC.

In nucleotides, the CDR3 is TGTGCCAGCAGCTTTACCCGAAGCGGGGGCCAAGAGACCCAGTACTTC. Protein product: CASSFTRSGGQETQYF. The rearrangement links TRBV7-2 to TRBJ2-5; 8 bases fit TRBD2. Germline-derived CDR1 and CDR2 are SGHTA and FQGNSA. The CDR3 is made up of 16 amino acids. V lost 3 bases and J lost 1; bases outside the gene matches: 7.

The chain links TRBV10-2 to TRBJ2-7; TRBD1 aligns across 8 bases. J lost 3 bases, V lost 6 bases, and 4 bases had no gene match. This CDR3 has 13 residues. CDR1 and CDR2 from the germline V gene are WSHSY and SAAADI. The CDR3 here is CASRGGQVYEQYF. The CDR3 nucleotides are TGCGCCAGCAGGGGGGGACAGGTCTACGAGCAGTACTTC.

The chain recombines TRBV5-1 with TRBJ2-5, with 13 positions matching TRBD2. Trimming cost V 3 bases and J 5 bases; bases outside gene matches: 4. In germline, CDR1 is SGHRS, CDR2 YFSETQ. This CDR3 has 15 amino acids. CDR3 DNA sequence: TGCGCCAGCAGCTGGGGACTAGCGGGGTCGGAGACCCAGTACTTC. Translation gives CASSWGLAGSETQYF.

CDR3 sequence reads: CASSVHTGVYQPQHF. CDR3 coding DNA: TGTGCCAGCAGTGTACATACAGGGGTCTATCAGCCCCAGCATTTT. The chain links TRBV6-1 to TRBJ1-5; TRBD1 matches at 7 bases. Germline CDR1 reads MNHNS; CDR2 reads SASEGT. V gave up 4 bases and J gave up 5 bases; unmatched junction bases: 8. The CDR3 contains 15 residues.

This chain uses TRBV4-1 with TRBJ2-3; weak D call: TRBD2 (6 bases). V was cut by 2 bases and J by 6 bases, with 12 bases left in between. The CDR3 runs to 14 residues. Germline CDR1 reads MGHRA; CDR2 reads YSYEKL. In nucleotides, the CDR3 is TGCGCCAGCAGCCAACCGGGAGCGCTCGATACGCAGTATTTT. Amino acid sequence: CASSQPGALDTQYF.

The chain is built from TRBV7-2 and TRBJ2-7; 9 nucleotides agree with TRBD2. Germline CDR1 is SGHTA and CDR2 is FQGNSA. The CDR3 covers 15 residues. Trimming at V came to 2 bases and at J to 6 bases, leaving 8 bases not matched to a gene. CDR3 sequence: CASSLQGLAPAEQYF. The CDR3 DNA reads as TGTGCCAGCAGCTTACAGGGACTAGCACCCGCCGAGCAGTACTTC.

The chain carries TRBV10-2 and TRBJ1-2; the D is unclear. Germline CDR1 reads WSHSY; CDR2 reads SAAADI. The CDR3 length is 16 residues. V was cut by 3 bases and J by 4 bases, with 18 bases left in between. CDR3 DNA sequence: TGCGCCAGCAGTGACGGAGGCGCAGACGGAATCTATGGCTACACCTTC. Encoded protein: CASSDGGADGIYGYTF.

The chain uses TRBV29-1 and TRBJ1-1, with a tentative D call TRBD1 (6 bases). CDR1 and CDR2 (germline): SQVTM, ANQGSEA. The CDR3 has 15 amino acids. Trimming removed 4 bases from V and 1 base from J, with 16 bases in between. As DNA, the CDR3 is TGCAGCGTTGGGGAGGGGGGTTGGACGAACACTGAAGCTTTCTTT. This gives the protein CSVGEGGWTNTEAFF.

This chain joins TRBV6-1 and TRBJ2-1; D perhaps matches TRBD1 (6 bases). The CDR3 spans 14 residues. V lost 7 bases and J lost 4, with 14 bases in between. Germline CDR1 reads MNHNS; CDR2 reads SASEGT. The CDR3 here is CASTRDTNYNEQFF. DNA of the CDR3: TGTGCCAGCACCCGGGACACCAATTACAATGAGCAGTTCTTC.

The CDR3 here is CASSYSKLTSRGYTF. Here the CDR3 DNA reads TGTGCCAGCAGTTACTCGAAACTAACAAGTCGCGGCTACACCTTC. This rearrangement joins TRBV6-5 to TRBJ1-2; no clear D. This CDR3 is 15 amino acids long. Trimming took 0 bases from V and 8 from J, leaving 16 bases between them. Germline loops: CDR1 MNHEY, CDR2 SVGAGI.

This clone occurred a few times. This rearrangement joins TRBV2 to TRBJ1-3; perhaps TRBD1 as D (6 bases). Germline lookup yields CDR1 SNHLY and CDR2 FYNNEI. Deletions cut 7 bases from V and 4 bases from J, with 14 bases between. CDR3 length: 14 amino acids. The CDR3 region is CASMRAGGGNTIYF. The DNA of the CDR3 is TGTGCCAGCATGAGGGCGGGGGGCGGAAACACCATATATTTT.

This clone was counted a few times. The chain combines TRBV10-3 with TRBJ1-6, with 11 bases fitting TRBD1. Germline loops: CDR1 ENHRY, CDR2 SYGVKD. The CDR3 spans 14 residues. V dropped 10 bases and J dropped 7; count of bases not matched to a gene: 6. CDR3 loop: CATADRGLNSPLHF. The CDR3 DNA is TGTGCCACCGCGGACAGGGGGCTGAATTCACCCCTCCACTTT.

The chain is built from TRBV2 and TRBJ2-3; 8 nucleotides line up with TRBD1. The CDR3 has 15 residues. Germline V gene data show CDR1 as SNHLY and CDR2 as FYNNEI. V shed 4 bases, J shed 0 bases, and the junction held 3 bases outside the gene matches. The CDR3 nucleotides read TGTGCCAGCAGTGCGGGGACAGGAAGCACAGATACGCAGTATTTT. Amino acid sequence: CASSAGTGSTDTQYF.

This chain connects TRBV19 to TRBJ1-2; 9 nucleotides agree with TRBD1. Germline trimming cut 6 bases from V and 7 bases from J; bases unmatched to any gene: 6. Germline CDR1 LNHDA, CDR2 SQIVND (reference sequence). The length of the CDR3 is 13 residues. The CDR3 coding sequence is TGTGCCAGTAGCAAGACAGGGGGAGTTGGCTACACCTTC. Protein sequence: CASSKTGGVGYTF.

For this clone: Other DNA sequences in this specimen translate into the identical CDR3. The chain combines TRBV7-2 with TRBJ2-5, with 11 bases fitting TRBD2. The V segment lost 6 bases and the J segment 2 bases; nucleotides outside the gene matches: 8. Germline V lookup: CDR1 SGHTA, CDR2 FQGNSA. The CDR3 consists of 16 residues. This CDR3 reads CASSLWVAGGQETQYF. Written as DNA, the CDR3 is TGTGCCAGCAGTCTGTGGGTAGCGGGGGGGCAAGAGACCCAGTACTTC.